This TCR beta chain is from a study of graft-versus-host responses after intestinal transplantation. Study as a whole: Recipients had transplants, and these were multivisceral, liver-intestinal, or isolated intestinal. Study results and caveats: GvH clones occurred in recipient marrow; some first appeared in ileum or blood.

TCRdb keeps only in-frame clones here, not all; method: immunoSEQ multiplex PCR. The sample holds approximately 89,000 clones, 75% to 95% seen once. V dropped 4 bases and J dropped 3 bases, with 10 bases sitting between them. This CDR3 contains 13 residues. Germline loops: CDR1 SGDLS, CDR2 YYNGEE. Turning to this clone: The antigen is unknown.

This clonotype was sampled from a human patient who received an intestinal transplant, so some T cells may come from the graft donor. The V gene is TRBV9, the J gene TRBJ2-5; TRBD1 might be the D (5 bases). Sequences were derived from PBMCs, sampled 450 to 480 days after intestinal transplant. CDR3 sequence: CASSPRQKETQYF. The CDR3 nucleotides are TGTGCCAGCAGCCCCCGACAGAAAGAGACCCAGTACTTC.